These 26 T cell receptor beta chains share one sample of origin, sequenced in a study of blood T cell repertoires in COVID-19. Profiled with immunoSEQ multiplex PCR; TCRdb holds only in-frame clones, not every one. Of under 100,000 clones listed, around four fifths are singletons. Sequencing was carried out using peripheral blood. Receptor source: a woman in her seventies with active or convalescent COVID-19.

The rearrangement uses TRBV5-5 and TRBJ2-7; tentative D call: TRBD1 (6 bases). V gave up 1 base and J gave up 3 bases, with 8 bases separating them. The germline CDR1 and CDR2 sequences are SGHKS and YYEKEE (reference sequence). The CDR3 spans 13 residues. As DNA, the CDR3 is TGTGCCAGCAGCTTGCAGACAGGCTACGAGCAGTACTTC. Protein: CASSLQTGYEQYF.

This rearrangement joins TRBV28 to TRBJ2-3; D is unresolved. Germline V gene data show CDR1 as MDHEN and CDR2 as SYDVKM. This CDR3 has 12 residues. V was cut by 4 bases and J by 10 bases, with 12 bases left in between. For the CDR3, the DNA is TGTGCCAGCAGTTCCCCGTTAGTTGCGCAGTATTTT. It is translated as CASSSPLVAQYF.

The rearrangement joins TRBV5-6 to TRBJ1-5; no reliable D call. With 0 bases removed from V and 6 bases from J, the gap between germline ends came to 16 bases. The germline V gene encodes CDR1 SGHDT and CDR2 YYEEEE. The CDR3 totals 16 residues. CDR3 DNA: TGTGCCAGCAGCTTGGCGGTCGGGGAGGTGAGTCAGCCCCAGCATTTT. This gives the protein CASSLAVGEVSQPQHF. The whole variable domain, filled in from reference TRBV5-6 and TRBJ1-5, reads DAGVTQSPTHLIKTRGQQVTLRCSPKSGHDTVSWYQQALGQGPQFIFQYYEEEERQRGNFPDRFSGHQFPNYSSELNVNALLLGDSALYLCASSLAVGEVSQPQHFGDGTRLSIL.

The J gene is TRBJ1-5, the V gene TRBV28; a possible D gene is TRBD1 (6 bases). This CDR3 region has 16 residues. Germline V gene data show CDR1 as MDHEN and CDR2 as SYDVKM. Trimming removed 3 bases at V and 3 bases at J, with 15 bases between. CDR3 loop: CASSFSGRGSNQPQHF. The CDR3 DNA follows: TGTGCCAGCAGTTTTAGTGGCAGGGGCTCCAATCAGCCCCAGCATTTT. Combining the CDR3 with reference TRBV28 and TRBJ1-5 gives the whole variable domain DVKVTQSSRYLVKRTGEKVFLECVQDMDHENMFWYRQDPGLGLRLIYFSYDVKMKEKGDIPEGYSVSREKKERFSLILESASTNQTSMYLCASSFSGRGSNQPQHFGDGTRLSIL.

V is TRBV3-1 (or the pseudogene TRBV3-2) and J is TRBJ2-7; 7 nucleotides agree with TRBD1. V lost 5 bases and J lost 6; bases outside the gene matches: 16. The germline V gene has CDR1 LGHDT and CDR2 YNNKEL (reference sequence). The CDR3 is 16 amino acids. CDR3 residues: CASSFEPGQYRPEQYF. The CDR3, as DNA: TGTGCCAGCAGCTTCGAACCGGGACAGTATAGGCCCGAGCAGTACTTC.

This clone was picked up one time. CDR3 amino acids: CASSLLRMNTGELFF. CDR3 bases: TGCGCCAGCAGCTTGTTGCGGATGAACACCGGGGAGCTGTTTTTT. This chain links TRBV5-1 with TRBJ2-2; D unresolved. This CDR3 is 15 amino acids long. Germline-derived CDR1 and CDR2 are SGHRS and YFSETQ. The V and J ends lost 1 base and 1 base respectively, with 8 bases between them.

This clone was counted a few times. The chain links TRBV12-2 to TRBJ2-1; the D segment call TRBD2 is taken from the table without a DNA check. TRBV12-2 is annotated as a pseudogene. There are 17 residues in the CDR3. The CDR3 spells CASRLARGAEHYNEQFF. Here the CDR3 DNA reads TGTGCAAGTCGCTTAGCGCGCGGGGCAGAACACTACAATGAGCAGTTCTTC.

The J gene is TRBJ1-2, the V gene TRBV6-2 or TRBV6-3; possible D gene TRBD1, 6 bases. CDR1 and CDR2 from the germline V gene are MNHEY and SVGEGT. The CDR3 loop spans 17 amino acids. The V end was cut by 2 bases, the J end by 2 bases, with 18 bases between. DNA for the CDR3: TGTGCCAGCAGTTACGAGAGGACAGTGGGGCTGAACTATGGCTACACCTTC. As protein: CASSYERTVGLNYGYTF.

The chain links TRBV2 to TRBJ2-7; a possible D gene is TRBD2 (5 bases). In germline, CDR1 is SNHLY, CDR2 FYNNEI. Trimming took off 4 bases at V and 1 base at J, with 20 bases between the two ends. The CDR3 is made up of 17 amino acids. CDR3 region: CASSATPVATGSYEQYF. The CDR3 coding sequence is TGTGCCAGCAGTGCCACCCCCGTTGCAACGGGGTCCTACGAGCAGTACTTC.

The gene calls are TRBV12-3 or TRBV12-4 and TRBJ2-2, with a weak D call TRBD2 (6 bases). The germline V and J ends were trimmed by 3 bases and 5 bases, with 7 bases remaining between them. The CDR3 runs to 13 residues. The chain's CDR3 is CASSFGGTGELFF. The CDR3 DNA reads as TGTGCCAGCAGTTTTGGAGGGACCGGGGAGCTGTTTTTT.

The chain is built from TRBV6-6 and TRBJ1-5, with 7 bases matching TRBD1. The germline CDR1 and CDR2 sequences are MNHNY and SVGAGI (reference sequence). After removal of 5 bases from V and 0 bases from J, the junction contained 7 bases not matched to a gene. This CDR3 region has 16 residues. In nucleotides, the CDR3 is TGTGCCAGCAGTCCGGGGACAGAGAATAGCAATCAGCCCCAGCATTTT. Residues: CASSPGTENSNQPQHF.

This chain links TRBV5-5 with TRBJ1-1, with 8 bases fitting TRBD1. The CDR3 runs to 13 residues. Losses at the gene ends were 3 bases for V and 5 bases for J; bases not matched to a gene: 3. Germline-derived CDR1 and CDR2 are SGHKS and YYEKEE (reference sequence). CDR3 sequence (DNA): TGTGCCAGCAGCTACAGGGGGTGGACTGAAGCTTTCTTT. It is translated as CASSYRGWTEAFF.

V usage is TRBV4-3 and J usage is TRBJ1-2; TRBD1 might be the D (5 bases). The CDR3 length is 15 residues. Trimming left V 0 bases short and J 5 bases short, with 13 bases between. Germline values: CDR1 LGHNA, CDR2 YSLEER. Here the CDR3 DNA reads TGCGCCAGCAGCCAAGATCTCACAGGCGGATATGGCTACACCTTC. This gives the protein CASSQDLTGGYGYTF.

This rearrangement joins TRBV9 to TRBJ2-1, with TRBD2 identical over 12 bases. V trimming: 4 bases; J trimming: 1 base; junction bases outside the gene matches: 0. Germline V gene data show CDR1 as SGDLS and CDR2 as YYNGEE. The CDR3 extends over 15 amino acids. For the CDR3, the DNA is TGTGCCAGCAGCACTAGCGGGGGGTCCTACAATGAGCAGTTCTTC. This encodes CASSTSGGSYNEQFF.

In DNA, the CDR3 is TGTGCCAGCAGTTTGCAACCGGGACAACCCCCGGAGCAGTACTTC. Its translation: CASSLQPGQPPEQYF. This chain connects TRBV28 to TRBJ2-7; perhaps TRBD1 as D (6 bases). This CDR3 has 15 amino acids. Germline CDR1 is MDHEN and CDR2 is SYDVKM. Trimming cost V 3 bases and J 7 bases, with 19 bases left between them.

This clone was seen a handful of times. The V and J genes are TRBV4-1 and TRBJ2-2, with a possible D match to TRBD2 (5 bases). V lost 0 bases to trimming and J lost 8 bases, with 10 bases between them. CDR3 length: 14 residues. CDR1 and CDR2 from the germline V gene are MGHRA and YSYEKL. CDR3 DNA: TGCGCCAGCAGCCAAGATACCGGGAAAGGGGAGCTGTTTTTT. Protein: CASSQDTGKGELFF.

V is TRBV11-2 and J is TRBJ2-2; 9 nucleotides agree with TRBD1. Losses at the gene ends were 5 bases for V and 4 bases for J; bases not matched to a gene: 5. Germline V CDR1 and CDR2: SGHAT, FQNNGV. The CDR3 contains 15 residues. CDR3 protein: CASSTGTGPTGELFF. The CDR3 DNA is TGTGCCAGCAGCACCGGGACAGGGCCCACCGGGGAGCTGTTTTTT.

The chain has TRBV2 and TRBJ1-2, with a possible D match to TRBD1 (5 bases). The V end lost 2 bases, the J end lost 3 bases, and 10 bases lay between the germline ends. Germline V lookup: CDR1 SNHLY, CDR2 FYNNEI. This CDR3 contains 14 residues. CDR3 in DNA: TGTGCCAGCAGTGAATGGCAGGGATACTATGGCTACACCTTC. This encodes CASSEWQGYYGYTF.

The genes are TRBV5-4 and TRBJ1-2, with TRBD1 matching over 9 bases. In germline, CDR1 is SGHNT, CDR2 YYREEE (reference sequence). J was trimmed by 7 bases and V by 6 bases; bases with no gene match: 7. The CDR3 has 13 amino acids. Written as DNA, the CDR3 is TGTGCCAGCAACTTACAGGGGGCGTTTGGCTACACCTTC. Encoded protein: CASNLQGAFGYTF.

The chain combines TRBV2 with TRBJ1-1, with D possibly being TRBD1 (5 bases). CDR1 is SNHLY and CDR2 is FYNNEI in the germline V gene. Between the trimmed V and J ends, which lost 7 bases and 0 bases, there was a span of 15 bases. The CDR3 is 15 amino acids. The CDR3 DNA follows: TGTGCCAGCACCGGGGGGGGAACCCTGAACACTGAAGCTTTCTTT. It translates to CASTGGGTLNTEAFF.

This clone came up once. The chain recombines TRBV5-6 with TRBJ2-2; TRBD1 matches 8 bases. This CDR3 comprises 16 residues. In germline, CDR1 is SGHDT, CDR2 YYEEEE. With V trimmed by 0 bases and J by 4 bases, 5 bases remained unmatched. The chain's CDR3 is CASSLGTGLVTGELFF. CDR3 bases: TGTGCCAGCAGCTTGGGGACAGGGTTGGTCACCGGGGAGCTGTTTTTT.

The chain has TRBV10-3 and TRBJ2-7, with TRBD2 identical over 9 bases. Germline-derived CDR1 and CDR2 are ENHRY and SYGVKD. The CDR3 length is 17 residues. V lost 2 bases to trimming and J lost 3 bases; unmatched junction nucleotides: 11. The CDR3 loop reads CAISEPRGLAPFYEQYF. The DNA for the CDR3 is TGTGCCATCAGTGAGCCCCGAGGACTAGCGCCGTTCTACGAGCAGTACTTC.

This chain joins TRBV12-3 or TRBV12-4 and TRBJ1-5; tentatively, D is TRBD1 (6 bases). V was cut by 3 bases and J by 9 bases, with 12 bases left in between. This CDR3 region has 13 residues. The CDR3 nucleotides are TGTGCCAGCAGTTTCAGCGTCAGGGGGCCCCAGCATTTT. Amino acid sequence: CASSFSVRGPQHF.

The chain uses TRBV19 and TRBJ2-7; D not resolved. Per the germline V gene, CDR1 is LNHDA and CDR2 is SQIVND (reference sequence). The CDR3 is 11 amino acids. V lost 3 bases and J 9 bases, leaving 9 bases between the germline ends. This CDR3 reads CASSMYGMQYF. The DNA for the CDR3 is TGTGCCAGTAGTATGTACGGTATGCAGTACTTC. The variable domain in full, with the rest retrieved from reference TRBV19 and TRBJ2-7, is DGGITQSPKYLFRKEGQNVTLSCEQNLNHDAMYWYRQDPGQGLRLIYYSQIVNDFQKGDIAEGYSVSREKKESFPLTVTSAQKNPTAFYLCASSMYGMQYFGPGTRLTVT.

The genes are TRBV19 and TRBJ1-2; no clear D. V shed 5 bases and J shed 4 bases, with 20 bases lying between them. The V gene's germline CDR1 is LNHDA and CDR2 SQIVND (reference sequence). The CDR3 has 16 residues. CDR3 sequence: CASSPRGSLTGYGYTF. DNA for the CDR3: TGTGCCAGTAGTCCACGGGGAAGCCTAACGGGCTATGGCTACACCTTC.

In DNA form, the CDR3 reads TGTGCCAGCAGTCAACCGGGGGAATCCTACGAGCAGTACTTC. Translation gives CASSQPGESYEQYF. V usage is TRBV6-5 and J usage is TRBJ2-7, with D perhaps matching TRBD2 (6 bases). Looked up from germline, CDR1 is MNHEY and CDR2 is SVGAGI. CDR3 size: 14 residues. The V end lost 5 bases, the J end lost 1 base, and 12 bases lay between the germline ends.